The sequence of this T cell receptor beta chain was determined in a study of STAT5B mutations in CD4+ large granular lymphocyte leukemia. The authors' processing: Productive clonotypes were detectable down to 2.59 x 10-5 frequency. Generated by immunoSEQ multiplex PCR, the TCRdb table keeps only in-frame clones and is missing some. V, J and clone size are those of that table, while D and trimming were read from the DNA. This repertoire shows some 30,000 clones, around 67% found once; its top ten account for about 2%. Concerning this clone: Its antigen is currently unknown.

Study findings and constraints: Top patient clones used TRBV06 genes more often: 8/27 versus 2/35 in controls. Patient CD4-sorted repertoires stayed more clonal than healthy ones after leukemic-clone removal. Main leukemic clonotypes were patient-specific, but 20% to 25% appeared at low frequency elsewhere.

Germline assignment: CDR1 SGHNT and CDR2 YENEEA. Trimming stripped 0 bases from V and 4 bases from J, with 3 bases between. The CDR3 has 12 amino acids. This clonotype originated in a human donor in good health. The rearrangement uses TRBV11-3 and TRBJ1-2, with D uncertain. The source material was CD4+ T cells from blood buffy coats. Written as DNA, the CDR3 is TGTGCCAGCAGCTTAGATGGCTATGGCTACACCTTC. Residues: CASSLDGYGYTF.